This is a list of T cell receptor beta chains from one sample in a study of vaccination effects on CD4 cells after COVID-19. Sequencing used immunoSEQ multiplex PCR; TCRdb keeps in-frame clones, though not all of them. The sample has 35,000 to 45,000 clones; over 65% are singletons. These TCRs are of unknown antigen specificity. Specimen: CD4+ T cells from PBMCs cultured without peptide, collected after COVID-19 vaccination. The receptors stem from a human donor who had a prior SARS-CoV-2 infection. The CDR3 runs from the conserved cysteine through the conserved F or W. D genes are given only for firm matches. Only some rows state a clone size, as once, few, many or a class for expanded clones.

TRBD2,NA,TRBV5-1,TRBJ2-3,TGCGCCAGCAGAACCCCTAGCGGGAGTGAGACAGATACGCAGTATTTT,CASRTPSGSETDTQYF
NA,NA,TRBV5-1,TRBJ2-4,TGCGCCAGCAGCTTGGTCCGCCTTAGCGGCATTCAGTACTTC,CASSLVRLSGIQYF
TRBD1,NA,TRBV9,TRBJ1-2,TGTGCCAGCAGCCCGGGACAGGCGAACAACTATGGCTACACCTTC,CASSPGQANNYGYTF
TRBD2,NA,TRBV30,TRBJ2-1,TGTGCCTGGAGTCACAAACTAGCGGGAGCTCGCAATGAGCAGTTCTTC,CAWSHKLAGARNEQFF
TRBD1,NA,TRBV3-1/TRBV3-2,TRBJ1-4,TGTGCCAGCAGCCAAGGAAGGACAGGGGGAAAACTGTTTTTT,CASSQGRTGGKLFF
TRBD1,NA,TRBV2,TRBJ2-7,TGTGCCAGCAGGGGGGGGACAGGGTTCGGCGCCTACGAGCAGTACTTC,CASRGGTGFGAYEQYF
TRBD1,once,TRBV9,TRBJ2-5,TGTGCCAGCAGCGGTATGGGACAGGGATCCTCCGGGGAGACCCAGTACTTC,CASSGMGQGSSGETQYF
TRBD2,NA,TRBV4-1,TRBJ2-7,TGCGCCAGCAGCCAAGCCGGGACTAGCGGTGTCTACGAGCAGTACTTC,CASSQAGTSGVYEQYF
TRBD1,NA,TRBV9,TRBJ1-1,TGTGCCAGCAGCGTAGGGCCAGGGGGCATGAACACTGAAGCTTTCTTT,CASSVGPGGMNTEAFF
TRBD1,medium-sized,TRBV2,TRBJ1-2,TGTGCCAGCTCCAGGGACAGGGTTTATGGTGGCTACACCTTC,CASSRDRVYGGYTF
NA,NA,TRBV19,TRBJ1-2,TGTGCCAGTAGTATCCCACTTAATATGGATAACTATGGCTACACCTTC,CASSIPLNMDNYGYTF
NA,NA,TRBV29-1,TRBJ1-1,TGCAGCGTTGGTGGGGTTTCCACTGAAGCTTTCTTT,CSVGGVSTEAFF
NA,NA,TRBV7-9,TRBJ1-6,TGTGCCAGCAGCCCGATACCTAATTCACCCCTCCACTTT,CASSPIPNSPLHF
NA,NA,TRBV18,TRBJ1-2,TGTGCCAGCTCACCCTCTCCAGCTGGCTATGGCTACACCTTC,CASSPSPAGYGYTF
NA,NA,TRBV29-1,TRBJ2-1,TGCAGCGTTGAAGGACGGGGGGACAGGTACAATGAGCAGTTCTTC,CSVEGRGDRYNEQFF